This TCR beta chain was retrieved from a study of blood T cell repertoires in COVID-19 (dated by TCRdb to between 2020 and 2021). As for the study more broadly: Samples covering the acute and convalescent phases of COVID-19 were provided by collaborators in the United States, Italy and Spain. The material from the prospective study consisted of cDNA or gDNA derived from T cells, B-cell-depleted T cells, or PBMCs. Deeply sampled blood TCRbeta repertoires from subjects exposed to, actively infected with, or recovered from COVID-19 were included in the dataset. The repertoires were made available in a free public database intended to serve as a resource for research on the immune response to SARS-CoV-2. The samples were drawn from two sources: the first 160 participants of the ongoing ImmuneRACE study, and 950 to 1,500 subjects contributed by 6 global collaborators. Nearly every sample came with metadata listing a de-identified subject ID, COVID-19 status, age in years and sex. Where HLA class I and class II types were available, the types were taken from metadata supplied by the sample provider, not from assay-based typing. Overall study results and their limits: The amount of clinical and demographic metadata varied by source and participant and was provided uncurated.

Another Seattle source contributed samples from volunteer blood donors who had recovered from COVID-19. Collaborating institutions collected whole blood in K2EDTA tubes following their own protocols. Collaborator samples were shipped for TCRbeta analysis as frozen whole blood, isolated PBMCs, or DNA extracted from either sample type. A note on this clone: It has no known antigen specificity. Base qualities are not provided; no much larger clone lies one nucleotide away.

TCRbeta CDR3 regions were amplified from genomic DNA by means of the immunoSEQ Assay, a bias-controlled multiplex PCR. Turning to the authors' computational methods: Nucleated cell counts per sample were estimated from amplification of reference gene primers within the assay. To quantify the absolute abundance of each unique TCRbeta CDR3 rearrangement, sequence reads were collapsed and filtered. For each sample, productive Simpson clonality was calculated as the square root of Simpson's diversity index across productive rearrangements. Not all clones reach the TCRdb copy of this immuneACCESS table, which keeps in-frame sequences only. Checked studies attribute under half of the gap to unresolved V genes and leave the rest unexplained. V, J and clone size are taken as reported in that table, and D and trimming were inferred from the DNA itself. The sample table shows under 350,000 clones, and roughly 83% are seen once. The top ten constitute 4.6% of the sample.

Including the terminal cysteine and phenylalanine, the CDR3 comprises 14 residues. This entry keeps only the CDR3 DNA: 42 bases, framed from base 1. CDR1 and CDR2 are read off the germline V gene (reference sequence) as MNHEY and SMNVEV. At the junction V is shortened by 0 bases and J by 7 bases, with 12 bases in between. The TCR comes from a man aged 60-69 years who had recovered from COVID-19. In this chain, TRBV27 is recombined with TRBJ1-2; there is no confident call for the D gene. Input material: peripheral blood. In nucleotide form, the sequence is TGTGCCAGCAGTTTATCAGTGCAGCGGAGTGGCTACACCTTC. This is translated as CASSLSVQRSGYTF.